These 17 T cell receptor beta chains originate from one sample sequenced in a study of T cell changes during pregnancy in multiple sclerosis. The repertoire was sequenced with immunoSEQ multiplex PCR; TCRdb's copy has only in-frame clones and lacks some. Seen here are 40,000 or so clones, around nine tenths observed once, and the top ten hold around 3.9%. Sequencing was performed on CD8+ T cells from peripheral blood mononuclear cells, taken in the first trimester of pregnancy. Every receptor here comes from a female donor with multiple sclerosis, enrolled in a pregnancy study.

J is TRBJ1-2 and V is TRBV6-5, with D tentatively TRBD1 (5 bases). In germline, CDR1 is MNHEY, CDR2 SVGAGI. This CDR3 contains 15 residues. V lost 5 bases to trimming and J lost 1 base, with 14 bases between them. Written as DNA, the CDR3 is TGTGCCAGCAGTACCTCGGTAGGGGATAACTATGGCTACACCTTC. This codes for CASSTSVGDNYGYTF.

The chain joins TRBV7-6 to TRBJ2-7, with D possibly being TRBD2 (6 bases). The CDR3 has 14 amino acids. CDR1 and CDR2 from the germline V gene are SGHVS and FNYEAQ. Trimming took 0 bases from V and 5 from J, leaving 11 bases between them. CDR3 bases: TGTGCCAGCAGCTTAGCGGGGGGTTCCCACGAGCAGTACTTC. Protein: CASSLAGGSHEQYF.

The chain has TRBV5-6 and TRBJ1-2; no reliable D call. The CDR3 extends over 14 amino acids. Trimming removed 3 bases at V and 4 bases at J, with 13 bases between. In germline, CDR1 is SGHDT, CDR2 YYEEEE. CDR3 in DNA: TGTGCCAGCAGCTCTCCGGGATCGCCCTATGGCTACACCTTC. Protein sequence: CASSSPGSPYGYTF.

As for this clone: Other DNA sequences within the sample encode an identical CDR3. The CDR3 region has the DNA TGTGCCAGCAGCTTAGGGGGGGAGGAAGCTTTCTTT. Encoded protein: CASSLGGEEAFF. The gene calls are TRBV11-2 and TRBJ1-1, with D possibly TRBD1 on 5 matching bases. V lost 1 base and J lost 8, with 8 bases in between. The CDR3 has 12 amino acids. The germline V gene encodes CDR1 SGHAT and CDR2 FQNNGV.

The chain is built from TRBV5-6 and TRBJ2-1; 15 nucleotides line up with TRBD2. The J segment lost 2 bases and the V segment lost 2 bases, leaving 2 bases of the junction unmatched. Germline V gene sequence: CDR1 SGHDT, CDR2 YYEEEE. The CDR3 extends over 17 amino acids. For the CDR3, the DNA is TGTGCCAGCAGCTTCGGACTAGCGGGGGGGCCCTACAATGAGCAGTTCTTC. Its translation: CASSFGLAGGPYNEQFF.

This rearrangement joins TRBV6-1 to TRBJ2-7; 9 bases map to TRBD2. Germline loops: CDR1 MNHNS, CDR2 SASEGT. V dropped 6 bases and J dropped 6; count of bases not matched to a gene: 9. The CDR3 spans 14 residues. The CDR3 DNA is TGTGCCAGCAGAACCGTAGCGGGGGCGTCCGAGCAGTACTTC. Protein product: CASRTVAGASEQYF.

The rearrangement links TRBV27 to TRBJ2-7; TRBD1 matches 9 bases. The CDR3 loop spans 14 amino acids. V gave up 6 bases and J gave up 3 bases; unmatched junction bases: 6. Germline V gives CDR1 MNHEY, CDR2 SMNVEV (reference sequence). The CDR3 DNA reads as TGTGCCAGCAGAAGAAGACAGGGGGTCTACGAGCAGTACTTC. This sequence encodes CASRRRQGVYEQYF.

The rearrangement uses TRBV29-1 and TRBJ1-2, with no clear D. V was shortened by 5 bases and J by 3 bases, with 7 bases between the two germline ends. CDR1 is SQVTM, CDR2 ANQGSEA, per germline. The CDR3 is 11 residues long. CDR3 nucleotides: TGCAGCGTTCGAGCGGACTATGGCTACACCTTC. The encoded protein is CSVRADYGYTF.

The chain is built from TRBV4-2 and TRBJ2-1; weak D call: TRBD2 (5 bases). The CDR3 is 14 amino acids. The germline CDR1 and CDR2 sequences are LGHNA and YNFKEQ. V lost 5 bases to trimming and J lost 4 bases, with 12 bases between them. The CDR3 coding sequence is TGTGCCAGCAGCTCGAACCCGGGGTACAATGAGCAGTTCTTC. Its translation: CASSSNPGYNEQFF.

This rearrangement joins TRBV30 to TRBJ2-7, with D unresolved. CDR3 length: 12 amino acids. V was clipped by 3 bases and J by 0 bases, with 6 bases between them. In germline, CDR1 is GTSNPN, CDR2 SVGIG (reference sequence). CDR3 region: CAWSPGSYEQYF. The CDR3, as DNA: TGTGCCTGGAGCCCGGGCTCCTACGAGCAGTACTTC.

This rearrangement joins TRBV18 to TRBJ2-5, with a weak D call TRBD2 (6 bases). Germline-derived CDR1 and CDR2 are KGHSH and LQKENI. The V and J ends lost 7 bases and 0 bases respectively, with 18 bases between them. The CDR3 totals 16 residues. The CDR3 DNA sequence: TGTGCCAGCTTAATCCCTGGCGGGGTTTACCAAGAGACCCAGTACTTC. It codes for CASLIPGGVYQETQYF.

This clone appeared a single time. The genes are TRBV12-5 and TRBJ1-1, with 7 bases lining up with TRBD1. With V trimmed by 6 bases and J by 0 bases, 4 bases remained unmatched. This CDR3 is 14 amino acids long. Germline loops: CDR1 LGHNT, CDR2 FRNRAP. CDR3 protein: CASGMTGMNTEAFF. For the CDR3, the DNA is TGTGCTAGTGGGATGACAGGGATGAACACTGAAGCTTTCTTT.

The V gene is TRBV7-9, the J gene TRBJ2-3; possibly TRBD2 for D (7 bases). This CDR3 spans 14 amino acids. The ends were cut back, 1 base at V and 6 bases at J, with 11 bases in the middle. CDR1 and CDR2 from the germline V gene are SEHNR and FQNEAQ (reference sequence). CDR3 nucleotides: TGTGCCAGCAGCTTAGGGGGGGGCCGCGATACGCAGTATTTT. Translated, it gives CASSLGGGRDTQYF.

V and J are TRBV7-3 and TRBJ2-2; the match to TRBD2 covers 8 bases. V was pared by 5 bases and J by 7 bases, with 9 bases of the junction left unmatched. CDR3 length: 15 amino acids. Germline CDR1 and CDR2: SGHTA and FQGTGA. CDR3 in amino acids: CASSPGLERGGELFF. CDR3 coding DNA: TGTGCCAGCAGCCCGGGACTAGAACGGGGCGGGGAGCTGTTTTTT.

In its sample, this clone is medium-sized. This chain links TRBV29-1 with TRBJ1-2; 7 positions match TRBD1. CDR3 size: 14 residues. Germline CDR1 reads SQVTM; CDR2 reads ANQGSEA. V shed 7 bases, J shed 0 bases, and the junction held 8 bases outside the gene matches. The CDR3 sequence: CSGSGTDSNYGYTF. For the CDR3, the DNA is TGCAGCGGCTCCGGGACAGACTCTAACTATGGCTACACCTTC.

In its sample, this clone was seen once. This CDR3 is CASSLGSDTQYF. The CDR3 DNA sequence: TGTGCCAGCAGCTTAGGGAGCGATACGCAGTATTTT. This chain joins TRBV13 and TRBJ2-3, with unresolved D. The CDR3 length is 12 residues. Germline CDR1 reads PRHDT; CDR2 reads FYEKMQ (reference sequence). V lost 0 bases and J lost 6, with 4 bases in between.

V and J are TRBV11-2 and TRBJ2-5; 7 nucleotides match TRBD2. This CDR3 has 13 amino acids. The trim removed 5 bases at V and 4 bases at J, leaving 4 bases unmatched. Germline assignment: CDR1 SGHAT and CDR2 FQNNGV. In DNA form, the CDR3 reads TGTGCCAGCAGCCCGGGGGGAACAGAGACCCAGTACTTC. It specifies CASSPGGTETQYF.